Following are 25 T cell receptor beta chains from one sample sequenced in a study of blood T cell repertoires in COVID-19. This table comes from immunoSEQ multiplex PCR, and its TCRdb copy is limited to in-frame clones, with some not included. The data show some 240,000 clones, roughly four fifths seen once. Material for sequencing was peripheral blood. The origin of the receptors is a woman of 80 years or more with acute or convalescent COVID-19.

The gene calls are TRBV28 and TRBJ1-2, with TRBD1 matching 7 bases. J was trimmed by 10 bases and V by 8 bases; bases with no gene match: 10. The CDR3 runs to 12 residues. Germline V gene sequence: CDR1 MDHEN, CDR2 SYDVKM. The CDR3 nucleotides are TGTGCCAGCCAAACAGGGGCCCAGGACTACACCTTC. Protein: CASQTGAQDYTF.

This chain connects TRBV6-1 to TRBJ1-2; 10 bases agree with TRBD1. This CDR3 has 15 amino acids. The junction had 7 bases not matched to a gene; V was cut back by 2 bases and J by 7 bases. In germline, CDR1 is MNHNS, CDR2 SASEGT. The CDR3 sequence is CASSERQGAAAGYTF. The CDR3 DNA reads as TGTGCCAGCAGTGAAAGACAGGGGGCTGCCGCTGGCTACACCTTC.

V usage is TRBV19 and J usage is TRBJ1-5; 8 nucleotides line up with TRBD1. The CDR3 covers 15 residues. Trimming at V came to 3 bases and at J to 9 bases, leaving 10 bases not matched to a gene. Germline-derived CDR1 and CDR2 are LNHDA and SQIVND (reference sequence). The CDR3 spells CASSMGGQGGWPQHF. CDR3 nucleotides: TGTGCCAGTAGTATGGGCGGACAGGGTGGGTGGCCCCAGCATTTT. Combining the CDR3 with reference TRBV19 and TRBJ1-5 gives the whole variable domain DGGITQSPKYLFRKEGQNVTLSCEQNLNHDAMYWYRQDPGQGLRLIYYSQIVNDFQKGDIAEGYSVSREKKESFPLTVTSAQKNPTAFYLCASSMGGQGGWPQHFGDGTRLSIL.

This rearrangement joins TRBV7-8 to TRBJ1-6, with 10 bases aligning to TRBD1. The germline CDR1 and CDR2 sequences are SGHVS and FQNEAQ. With 4 bases clipped from V and 7 bases from J, the junction kept 7 bases outside the gene matches. The CDR3 is 16 amino acids. CDR3: CASSSGDRGWNSPLHF. CDR3 sequence (DNA): TGTGCCAGCAGCTCAGGGGACAGGGGCTGGAATTCACCCCTCCACTTT.

V is TRBV5-6 and J is TRBJ2-7; TRBD1 matches 8 bases. The CDR3 consists of 15 residues. In germline, CDR1 is SGHDT, CDR2 YYEEEE. Trimming removed 4 bases from V and 5 bases from J; junction bases left unmatched: 11. In nucleotides, the CDR3 is TGTGCCAGCAGCACCCCCGGACAGGGTCCCCACGAGCAGTACTTC. As protein: CASSTPGQGPHEQYF. The complete variable domain, with remaining parts taken from reference TRBV5-6 and TRBJ2-7, reads DAGVTQSPTHLIKTRGQQVTLRCSPKSGHDTVSWYQQALGQGPQFIFQYYEEEERQRGNFPDRFSGHQFPNYSSELNVNALLLGDSALYLCASSTPGQGPHEQYFGPGTRLTVT.

This clone came up a few times. The chain combines TRBV7-9 with TRBJ2-2; no reliable D call. CDR1 SEHNR and CDR2 FQNEAQ come from the germline V gene (reference sequence). V lost 5 bases and J 8 bases, leaving 15 bases between the germline ends. The CDR3 sequence is 14 residues long. For the CDR3, the DNA is TGTGCCAGCAGCAGAGCCGGGTCAGTTGGGGAGCTGTTTTTT. Translating it yields CASSRAGSVGELFF.

With regard to this clone: Other DNA sequences within the sample encode an identical CDR3. The rearrangement joins TRBV6-5 to TRBJ2-7; D is possibly TRBD1 (6 bases). This CDR3 comprises 13 residues. Germline V lookup: CDR1 MNHEY, CDR2 SVGAGI. Between the trimmed V and J ends, which lost 2 bases and 4 bases, there was a span of 9 bases. CDR3 nucleotide sequence: TGTGCCAGCAGTTACCGTCAGGGGTACGAGCAGTACTTC. As protein: CASSYRQGYEQYF.

The chain combines TRBV7-9 with TRBJ1-3; TRBD1 matches 7 bases. Germline loops: CDR1 SEHNR, CDR2 FQNEAQ (reference sequence). The junction had 3 bases not matched to a gene; V was cut back by 5 bases and J by 2 bases. The CDR3 has 14 amino acids. DNA of the CDR3: TGTGCCAGCAGCCAAGGGACAGCTGGAAACACCATATATTTT. Translation: CASSQGTAGNTIYF.

The chain uses TRBV5-1 and TRBJ2-5, with 10 bases aligning to TRBD1. The V gene end was trimmed by 4 bases and the J gene end by 4 bases; junction bases not matched to a gene: 4. Germline values: CDR1 SGHRS, CDR2 YFSETQ. This CDR3 region has 14 residues. This CDR3 is CASSPGQGSETQYF. CDR3 DNA: TGCGCCAGCAGCCCGGGACAGGGGTCAGAGACCCAGTACTTC.

Only one count was recorded for this clone. The chain carries TRBV7-8 and TRBJ1-5; D might be TRBD1 (5 bases). The CDR3 consists of 13 residues. The V gene's germline CDR1 is SGHVS and CDR2 FQNEAQ. Trimming shortened V by 4 bases and J by 9 bases, and 13 bases separated the two germline ends. The chain's CDR3 is CASSSHDGGPQHF. In DNA form, the CDR3 reads TGTGCCAGCAGCTCGCATGACGGGGGGCCCCAGCATTTT.

V is TRBV29-1 and J is TRBJ2-3, with 13 bases that match TRBD2. The CDR3 contains 16 residues. Looked up from germline, CDR1 is SQVTM and CDR2 is ANQGSEA. Trimming took 3 bases from V and 1 from J; bases not matched to a gene: 4. The CDR3 spells CSVDGLAGAGTDTQYF. Written as DNA, the CDR3 is TGCAGCGTTGATGGACTAGCGGGGGCCGGCACAGATACGCAGTATTTT.

V usage is TRBV7-9 and J usage is TRBJ1-2; TRBD1 might be the D (5 bases). Germline lookup yields CDR1 SEHNR and CDR2 FQNEAQ (reference sequence). This CDR3 is 15 amino acids long. The V gene lost 7 bases and the J gene lost 0 bases, with 15 bases spanning the gap. The DNA of the CDR3 is TGTGCCAGCACCCTCGGGGGGGAATCTAACTATGGCTACACCTTC. Translation gives CASTLGGESNYGYTF.

This clone was counted at least ten times. The CDR3: CASSAYPRTTSSYEQYF. CDR3 bases: TGTGCCAGCAGCGCTTATCCCCGGACAACGAGCTCCTACGAGCAGTACTTC. The V gene is TRBV7-9, the J gene TRBJ2-7, with D possibly being TRBD1 (5 bases). Germline CDR1 is SEHNR and CDR2 is FQNEAQ (reference sequence). The CDR3 extends over 17 amino acids. Deletions cut 5 bases from V and 0 bases from J, with 20 bases between.

This chain joins TRBV18 and TRBJ1-5, with D unclear. The germline V and J ends were trimmed by 4 bases and 9 bases, with 10 bases remaining between them. The CDR3 covers 12 residues. Germline V gene sequence: CDR1 KGHSH, CDR2 LQKENI. The CDR3 here is CASSHPGGPQHF. The DNA for the CDR3 is TGTGCCAGCTCACACCCAGGAGGGCCCCAGCATTTT.

The rearrangement uses TRBV3-1 (or the pseudogene TRBV3-2) and TRBJ2-2; 14 nucleotides align to TRBD2. The CDR3 totals 16 residues. The V gene end was trimmed by 5 bases and the J gene end by 7 bases; junction bases not matched to a gene: 6. CDR1 LGHDT and CDR2 YNNKEL come from the germline V gene (reference sequence). The CDR3 DNA follows: TGTGCCAGCAGCTCGGGGACTAGCGGGGGCAACGGGGAGCTGTTTTTT. Translated, it gives CASSSGTSGGNGELFF.

This clone was seen once. The V and J genes are TRBV28 and TRBJ1-4; TRBD1 might be the D (5 bases). Between the trimmed V and J ends, which lost 3 bases and 7 bases, there was a span of 12 bases. Germline CDR1 and CDR2: MDHEN and SYDVKM. The CDR3 loop spans 14 amino acids. The CDR3, as DNA: TGTGCCAGCAGTTTCCGCAGGGAGGGTGAAAAACTGTTTTTT. Its protein is CASSFRREGEKLFF.

V and J are TRBV7-2 and TRBJ2-7, with TRBD2 as a possible D gene (6 bases). The CDR3 totals 13 residues. Germline loops: CDR1 SGHTA, CDR2 FQGNSA. V was cut by 1 base and J by 5 bases, with 9 bases left in between. In DNA form, the CDR3 reads TGTGCCAGCAGCTTAGAGTGGAGGGACGAGCAGTACTTC. Its translation is CASSLEWRDEQYF.

Comments on this clone: Germline and junction disagree at one end, which may indicate a read error. Other DNA sequences from this sample encode an identical CDR3 as well. V and J are TRBV6-5 and TRBJ1-1; 8 positions match TRBD1. Germline V gene data show CDR1 as MNHEY and CDR2 as SVGAGI. This CDR3 has 14 amino acids. CDR3 in amino acids: CASRAGQERTEAFF. The CDR3, as DNA: TGTGCCAGCAGAGCGGGACAGGAGAGGACTGAGGCTTTCTTT.

This sequence joins TRBV28 and TRBJ1-2, with 8 bases lining up with TRBD1. The CDR3 covers 14 residues. J lost 8 bases, V lost 5 bases, and 10 bases had no gene match. Germline values: CDR1 MDHEN, CDR2 SYDVKM. The CDR3 nucleotides read TGTGCCAGCAGTCAGGGACAGGTATCTATGGGCTACACCTTC. This codes for CASSQGQVSMGYTF.

V and J are TRBV28 and TRBJ1-6, with 7 bases fitting TRBD1. The CDR3 contains 15 residues. Germline trimming cut 2 bases from V and 8 bases from J; bases unmatched to any gene: 6. Germline V lookup: CDR1 MDHEN, CDR2 SYDVKM. This CDR3 is CASSLPQGGHSPLHF. CDR3 bases: TGTGCCAGCAGTTTACCGCAGGGGGGTCATTCACCCCTCCACTTT.

This chain joins TRBV5-4 and TRBJ2-7; 8 nucleotides agree with TRBD2. Per germline, CDR1 SGHNT and CDR2 YYREEE (reference sequence). With 1 base clipped from V and 2 bases from J, the junction kept 11 bases outside the gene matches. This CDR3 is 17 amino acids long. CDR3 nucleotides: TGTGCCAGCAGCTTGAAACTCAGCGGGGGCCTACCCTACGAGCAGTACTTC. This codes for CASSLKLSGGLPYEQYF. The full variable domain, in which reference TRBV5-4 and TRBJ2-7 provide the parts outside the CDR3, is ETGVTQSPTHLIKTRGQQVTLRCSSQSGHNTVSWYQQALGQGPQFIFQYYREEENGRGNFPPRFSGLQFPNYSSELNVNALELDDSALYLCASSLKLSGGLPYEQYFGPGTRLTVT.

This clone has only a few counts. For the CDR3, the DNA is TGTGCCAGCAGCCCTGTTGGAAACACCATATATTTT. Amino acids: CASSPVGNTIYF. This chain uses TRBV28 with TRBJ1-3, with D uncertain. The germline V gene has CDR1 MDHEN and CDR2 SYDVKM. Trimming took 6 bases from V and 3 from J, leaving 6 bases between them. The CDR3 is 12 residues long.

The chain carries TRBV28 and TRBJ1-4, with D maybe TRBD1 (6 bases). Trimming took 5 bases from V and 7 from J, leaving 17 bases between them. The CDR3 covers 15 residues. Germline V CDR1 and CDR2: MDHEN, SYDVKM. In DNA form, the CDR3 reads TGTGCCAGCAGTAGCGGCGGGGGCAAGGGTGAAAAACTGTTTTTT. It is translated as CASSSGGGKGEKLFF. The variable domain in full, with the rest retrieved from reference TRBV28 and TRBJ1-4, is DVKVTQSSRYLVKRTGEKVFLECVQDMDHENMFWYRQDPGLGLRLIYFSYDVKMKEKGDIPEGYSVSREKKERFSLILESASTNQTSMYLCASSSGGGKGEKLFFGSGTQLSVL.

V usage is TRBV2 and J usage is TRBJ1-5, with TRBD1 as a possible D gene (6 bases). Between the trimmed V and J ends, which lost 5 bases and 1 base, there was a span of 9 bases. CDR3 length: 14 residues. The germline V gene has CDR1 SNHLY and CDR2 FYNNEI. The CDR3 bases are TGTGCCAGCAGTCAGGGGTCCAGCAATCAGCCCCAGCATTTT. Residues: CASSQGSSNQPQHF.

V gene TRBV5-6 combines with J gene TRBJ2-5; tentative D call: TRBD1 (5 bases). The ends were cut back, 4 bases at V and 5 bases at J, with 18 bases in the middle. CDR3 length: 15 amino acids. CDR1 SGHDT and CDR2 YYEEEE come from the germline V gene. In nucleotides, the CDR3 is TGTGCCAGCAGCCCAGCAGGGTGGAGTCAGGAGACCCAGTACTTC. Encoded protein: CASSPAGWSQETQYF.